The 2 T cell receptor beta chains in this list originate from one sample, sequenced in a study of blood T cell repertoires in COVID-19. This table comes from immunoSEQ multiplex PCR, and its TCRdb copy is limited to in-frame clones, with some not included. The data contain around 300,000 clones, 75% to 90% of them seen just once; the ten biggest clones take up 2.2%. Sequencing was done on a sample of peripheral blood. These TCRs come from a man aged 50 to 59 with acute or convalescent COVID-19.

The V call is TRBV29-1, the J call TRBJ1-5; D may be TRBD1 (6 bases). The CDR3 contains 13 residues. Germline lookup yields CDR1 SQVTM and CDR2 ANQGSEA. The V and J ends lost 6 bases and 4 bases respectively, with 13 bases between them. The CDR3 DNA sequence: TGCAGCGTATCGGACAGCCTTAATCAGCCCCAGCATTTT. This gives the protein CSVSDSLNQPQHF.

The chain uses TRBV19 and TRBJ2-1, with D maybe TRBD2 (7 bases). This CDR3 is 15 amino acids long. Germline V lookup: CDR1 LNHDA, CDR2 SQIVND (reference sequence). Trimming took 7 bases from V and 7 from J, leaving 20 bases between them. This CDR3 is CASTDRGASGNEQFF. The CDR3 nucleotides read TGTGCCAGTACTGATCGGGGGGCCAGCGGTAATGAGCAGTTCTTC.